A selection of T cell receptor beta chains follows, all from one sample in a study of shared clonotypes between healthy human individuals. The table came from immunoSEQ multiplex PCR; TCRdb's copy has only in-frame clones and leaves some out. The sample holds approximately 2.3 million clones, approximately 95% seen once. Specimen: naive CD4+ T cells from PBMCs. The receptors originated from a man aged 18 to 35 in good health. Some clones in this sample may be carry-over from other donors' samples. Each CDR3 is given with its conserved first and last residue. A D gene is named only where the DNA matches it firmly. Size tells how often a clone was seen (once, few, many) or the class of an expanded clone, and some rows leave it out.

J,V,size,D,CDR3,DNA
TRBJ2-7,TRBV28,NA,TRBD1,CASSPSNRDRYSGAGF,TGTGCCAGCAGTCCATCGAACCGGGACAGGTACTCGGGGGCAGGTTTC
TRBJ2-7,TRBV18,few,NA,CASSPNSYEQYF,TGTGCCAGCTCACCTAACTCCTACGAGCAGTACTTC
TRBJ2-3,TRBV5-1,NA,NA,CASSLDLGQDTQYF,TGCGCCAGCAGCTTGGACCTAGGGCAAGATACGCAGTATTTT
TRBJ2-1,TRBV10-3,once,NA,CAISDWGSANNEQFF,TGTGCCATCAGTGATTGGGGGAGCGCCAACAATGAGCAGTTCTTC
TRBJ2-3,TRBV7-3,NA,NA,CASSFNADTQYF,TGTGCCAGCAGCTTTAATGCAGATACGCAGTATTTT
TRBJ1-5,TRBV28,NA,NA,CASSFRDGLFSQHF,TGTGCCAGCAGCTTCCGGGACGGACTTTTTTCCCAGCATTTT
TRBJ1-1,TRBV7-8,NA,NA,CASSREQGRVNTEAFF,TGTGCCAGCAGCCGAGAACAGGGTAGGGTGAACACTGAAGCTTTCTTT
TRBJ2-3,TRBV21-1,once,NA,CASSKSQGGRTDTQYF,TGTGCCAGCAGCAAGTCGCAGGGAGGAAGGACAGATACGCAGTATTTT
TRBJ1-5,TRBV30,few,NA,CAWSDRGVSLNQPQHF,TGTGCCTGGAGTGATCGGGGCGTGAGTCTCAATCAGCCCCAGCATTTT
TRBJ2-7,TRBV19,NA,TRBD2,CASKMGERGTYEQYF,TGTGCCAGCAAAATGGGGGAGCGGGGGACCTACGAGCAGTACTTC
TRBJ2-3,TRBV9,NA,NA,CASSTQGDRDTQYF,TGTGCCAGCAGCACCCAGGGAGATAGAGATACGCAGTATTTT
TRBJ1-4,TRBV4-3,NA,NA,CASSQDKITVEKLFF,TGCGCCAGCAGCCAAGATAAAATTACGGTGGAAAAACTGTTTTTT
TRBJ2-5,TRBV28,once,NA,CASTSRGETQYF,TGTGCCAGCACATCCAGGGGAGAGACCCAGTACTTC
TRBJ2-7,TRBV11-3,NA,NA,CASSLLYPSYEQYF,TGTGCCAGCAGCTTATTATACCCCTCCTACGAGCAGTACTTC
TRBJ2-1,TRBV9,NA,TRBD1,CASSVTGDSYNEQFF,TGTGCCAGCAGCGTAACAGGGGATTCCTACAATGAGCAGTTCTTC
TRBJ1-4,TRBV5-1,NA,NA,CASSLDSGGRAKLFF,TGCGCCAGCAGCTTGGATTCGGGGGGTCGGGCAAAACTGTTTTTT
TRBJ2-5,TRBV27,once,NA,CASSPLGDWGETQYF,TGTGCCAGCAGCCCCTTGGGGGATTGGGGAGAGACCCAGTACTTC
TRBJ2-7,TRBV2,NA,TRBD2,CARGTSGSSDEQYF,TGTGCCAGGGGGACTAGCGGGAGTAGCGACGAGCAGTACTTC
TRBJ2-7,TRBV5-1,NA,NA,CASSLEAQAYEQYF,TGCGCCAGCAGCTTGGAGGCTCAAGCCTACGAGCAGTACTTC
TRBJ1-1,TRBV28,NA,NA,CASTTRQRGNTEAFF,TGTGCCAGCACCACTCGACAGAGGGGTAACACTGAAGCTTTCTTT
TRBJ2-5,TRBV5-1,NA,NA,CASSPTVYQETQYF,TGCGCCAGCAGCCCTACAGTGTACCAAGAGACCCAGTACTTC
TRBJ2-2,TRBV6-1,once,TRBD1,CASRTGAAGELFF,TGTGCCAGCCGGACAGGGGCGGCCGGGGAGCTGTTTTTT
TRBJ1-1,TRBV5-1,NA,NA,CASSRTGTRTEAFF,TGCGCCAGCAGCAGAACAGGGACGCGAACTGAAGCTTTCTTT
TRBJ2-5,TRBV7-2,NA,NA,CASSLWARVETQYF,TGTGCCAGCAGCTTATGGGCTAGAGTAGAGACCCAGTACTTC
TRBJ2-1,TRBV27,NA,NA,CASRSLVLENEQFF,TGTGCCAGCAGGTCACTAGTTCTGGAGAATGAGCAGTTCTTC
TRBJ1-1,TRBV6-6,NA,TRBD1,CASSYGTGSAFF,TGTGCCAGCAGTTATGGGACAGGGAGTGCTTTCTTT
TRBJ2-6,TRBV2,NA,NA,CASSADTLNRVTGANVLTF,TGTGCCAGCAGTGCGGACACGCTCAACAGGGTTACTGGGGCCAACGTCCTGACTTTC
TRBJ1-3,TRBV12-5,NA,NA,CASGLVPGGNTIYF,TGTGCTAGTGGTTTGGTTCCAGGCGGAAACACCATATATTTT
TRBJ1-2,TRBV30,NA,NA,CAWSVYGRENYGYTF,TGTGCCTGGAGTGTATACGGCAGGGAAAACTATGGCTACACCTTC
TRBJ1-1,TRBV5-1,NA,TRBD1,CASSLGQGAEAFF,TGCGCCAGCAGCTTGGGACAGGGCGCTGAAGCTTTCTTT
TRBJ1-1,TRBV7-6,NA,NA,CASSSRTAVVSEAFF,TGTGCCAGCAGCTCAAGGACGGCCGTAGTTTCTGAAGCTTTCTTT
TRBJ2-1,TRBV5-1,NA,TRBD2,CASSDAGTSGMMGEFF,TGCGCCAGCAGCGACGCCGGGACTAGCGGGATGATGGGTGAGTTCTTC
TRBJ2-7,TRBV7-2,NA,NA,CASSLVLGLKYEQYF,TGTGCCAGCAGCTTAGTATTGGGACTCAAATACGAGCAGTACTTC
TRBJ1-5,TRBV30,NA,NA,CAWNWGGDQPQHF,TGTGCCTGGAACTGGGGAGGGGATCAGCCCCAGCATTTT
TRBJ1-1,TRBV7-3,NA,NA,CASSLDPNTEAFF,TGTGCCAGCAGCTTAGATCCTAACACTGAAGCTTTCTTT
TRBJ2-1,TRBV7-3,NA,TRBD2,CASSPHLEAGGYNEQFF,TGTGCCAGCAGCCCCCATTTGGAAGCGGGAGGCTACAATGAGCAGTTCTTC
TRBJ2-5,TRBV25-1,once,TRBD1,CASSELGGQKETQYF,TGTGCCAGCAGTGAATTAGGGGGACAGAAAGAGACCCAGTACTTC
TRBJ2-2,TRBV2,NA,TRBD2,CASSGTSRTGELFF,TGTGCCAGCAGTGGGACTAGCCGGACCGGGGAGCTGTTTTTT
TRBJ2-5,TRBV7-9,NA,TRBD2,CASSRGPSGKETQYF,TGTGCCAGCAGCCGGGGTCCTAGCGGGAAGGAGACCCAGTACTTC
TRBJ1-4,TRBV28,NA,NA,CATAPIRKEKLFF,TGTGCCACCGCCCCCATCAGAAAGGAAAAACTGTTTTTT
TRBJ1-2,TRBV6-5,NA,TRBD1,CASRPDRVRYGYTF,TGTGCCAGCAGGCCGGACAGGGTACGATATGGCTACACCTTC
TRBJ2-2,TRBV29-1,NA,NA,CSVGDAGELFF,TGCAGCGTCGGGGACGCCGGGGAGCTGTTTTTT
TRBJ1-2,TRBV7-9,NA,TRBD1,CASSLQQGSYGYTF,TGTGCCAGCAGCTTGCAACAGGGGTCGTATGGCTACACCTTC
TRBJ2-4,TRBV15,NA,TRBD1,CATSRMGQPAKNIQYF,TGTGCCACCAGCAGGATGGGACAGCCAGCCAAAAACATTCAGTACTTC
TRBJ2-7,TRBV28,NA,TRBD1,CASSSPTGGASYEQYF,TGTGCCAGCAGTTCCCCGACAGGGGGCGCATCCTACGAGCAGTACTTC
TRBJ1-2,TRBV28,few,NA,CASSGQGDGYTF,TGTGCCAGCAGTGGGCAGGGCGATGGCTACACCTTC
TRBJ1-2,TRBV6-5,NA,NA,CASSYSRGNYGYTF,TGTGCCAGCAGTTACTCAAGAGGCAACTATGGCTACACCTTC
TRBJ2-2,TRBV5-1,NA,TRBD2,CASSLERTSGSRPGFTGELFF,TGCGCCAGCAGCTTGGAACGGACTAGCGGGAGTAGGCCGGGGTTTACCGGGGAGCTGTTTTTT
TRBJ2-7,TRBV7-2,NA,TRBD2,CASSRTGTSGYEQYF,TGTGCCAGCAGCCGGACCGGGACTAGCGGTTACGAGCAGTACTTC
TRBJ2-3,TRBV11-3,NA,NA,CASSLDPATDTQYF,TGTGCCAGCAGCTTAGATCCAGCGACAGATACGCAGTATTTT
TRBJ1-5,TRBV6-1,NA,NA,CASSERDSNQPQHF,TGTGCCAGCAGTGAACGAGATAGCAATCAGCCCCAGCATTTT
TRBJ2-7,TRBV28,NA,TRBD2,CASNRLGTSVHEQYF,TGTGCCAGCAACAGACTCGGGACTAGCGTTCACGAGCAGTACTTC